These T cell receptor beta chains were read from a single sample in a study of T cell responses to AZD1222 COVID-19 vaccine. Assay used: immunoSEQ multiplex PCR; TCRdb lists only in-frame clones, some missing. The top ten clones hold about 41% of a sample with roughly 100,000 clones, roughly 89% of them seen once. The specimen was peripheral blood, collected on day 0 of AZD1222 vaccination. The receptors shown here come from an adult in good health. Both conserved end residues are part of each CDR3. The order of the fields is D gene, clone size, V gene, J gene, CDR3 protein, CDR3 DNA. D genes are given only for firm matches. Some rows mark clone size as missing; the rest say once, few, many or name a class of expanded clone.

-,-,TRBV29-1,TRBJ1-1,CSVPQRFNTEAFF,TGCAGCGTTCCGCAGCGATTCAACACTGAAGCTTTCTTT
TRBD1,-,TRBV5-1,TRBJ1-1,CASSPGTGGRNTEAFF,TGCGCCAGCAGCCCTGGGACAGGGGGAAGGAACACTGAAGCTTTCTTT
-,-,TRBV28,TRBJ2-4,CASSPRTYSPRRDIQYF,TGTGCCAGCAGTCCCCGTACATACAGCCCCCGGAGGGACATTCAGTACTTC
TRBD1,-,TRBV29-1,TRBJ1-1,CSVTGTGGPEAFF,TGCAGCGTTACCGGGACAGGGGGCCCTGAAGCTTTCTTT
TRBD2,once,TRBV7-9,TRBJ2-7,CASSQGLPVSYEQYF,TGTGCCAGCAGCCAGGGACTACCAGTCTCCTACGAGCAGTACTTC
TRBD2,few,TRBV24-1,TRBJ2-7,CATQGLANEQYF,TGTGCCACCCAGGGACTAGCTAACGAGCAGTACTTC
-,-,TRBV28,TRBJ1-2,CASSSAGASGYTF,TGTGCCAGCAGTTCCGCAGGGGCTAGCGGCTACACCTTC
-,once,TRBV28,TRBJ2-7,CASSKEGLNYEQYF,TGTGCCAGCAGCAAAGAGGGCCTTAACTACGAGCAGTACTTC
TRBD1,-,TRBV19,TRBJ2-7,CASSFSPGQGSYYEQYF,TGTGCCAGTAGTTTTAGCCCGGGACAGGGATCTTACTACGAGCAGTACTTC
TRBD1,once,TRBV27,TRBJ2-1,CASSFSDRAGQFF,TGTGCCAGCAGTTTTTCCGACAGGGCAGGGCAGTTCTTC
-,once,TRBV19,TRBJ2-4,CASSAPGLDIQYF,TGTGCCAGTAGTGCGCCGGGCCTAGACATTCAGTACTTC
-,-,TRBV11-3,TRBJ2-2,CASSLGRANTGELFF,TGTGCCAGCAGCTTAGGCAGGGCGAACACCGGGGAGCTGTTTTTT
TRBD1,-,TRBV5-6,TRBJ2-7,CASSWDRTYEQYF,TGTGCCAGCAGCTGGGACAGAACCTACGAGCAGTACTTC
-,-,TRBV14,TRBJ1-2,CASSQSTGDDGYTF,TGTGCCAGCAGCCAATCAACAGGAGACGACGGCTACACCTTC
-,-,TRBV6-6,TRBJ2-1,CASSYSARQDNEQFF,TGTGCCAGCAGTTACTCAGCCCGACAGGACAATGAGCAGTTCTTC
-,-,TRBV28,TRBJ1-4,CASSLYGGARNEKLFF,TGTGCCAGCAGTTTATATGGCGGGGCCAGAAATGAAAAACTGTTTTTT
-,once,TRBV5-6,TRBJ2-2,CASSRDRGSTGELFF,TGTGCCAGCAGCCGGGATAGGGGGAGCACCGGGGAGCTGTTTTTT
TRBD1,-,TRBV19,TRBJ1-1,CASSTDRRLNTEAFF,TGTGCCAGTAGTACGGACAGGCGATTGAACACTGAAGCTTTCTTT
TRBD1,-,TRBV28,TRBJ1-1,CASYRQGHYTEAFF,TGTGCCAGCTATAGACAGGGGCATTACACTGAAGCTTTCTTT
TRBD2,-,TRBV9,TRBJ2-7,CASSPNAGTSDEQYF,TGTGCCAGCAGCCCTAACGCCGGGACTAGCGACGAGCAGTACTTC
-,-,TRBV30,TRBJ2-7,CAWSDRTYEQYF,TGTGCCTGGAGTGACAGAACCTACGAGCAGTACTTC
TRBD2,-,TRBV6-5,TRBJ2-7,CASTILAGANEQYF,TGTGCCAGCACCATACTAGCGGGAGCGAACGAGCAGTACTTC
TRBD2,-,TRBV2,TRBJ2-1,CASKLAGSDEQFF,TGTGCCAGCAAACTAGCGGGGAGCGATGAGCAGTTCTTC
TRBD2,once,TRBV7-3,TRBJ2-7,CASSLKGGGLAGGEQYF,TGTGCCAGCAGCTTAAAGGGGGGCGGACTAGCGGGAGGCGAGCAGTACTTC
-,once,TRBV15,TRBJ2-1,CATSRDPFSDNEQFF,TGTGCCACCAGCAGAGATCCGTTTTCGGACAATGAGCAGTTCTTC
-,-,TRBV13,TRBJ1-3,CASSLDRFSGNTIYF,TGTGCCAGCAGCTTAGATAGGTTCTCTGGAAACACCATATATTTT
TRBD1,-,TRBV9,TRBJ2-1,CASTPGQGLSSYNEQFF,TGTGCCAGCACCCCGGGACAGGGTCTAAGCTCCTACAATGAGCAGTTCTTC
TRBD1,-,TRBV6-5,TRBJ2-1,CASSYTDRWGEQFF,TGTGCCAGCAGTTACACGGACAGGTGGGGTGAGCAGTTCTTC
-,-,TRBV7-8,TRBJ2-2,CASSPPATELTGELFF,TGTGCCAGCAGCCCCCCCGCTACAGAACTTACCGGGGAGCTGTTTTTT
-,once,TRBV29-1,TRBJ1-5,CSAARDLNQPQHF,TGCAGCGCAGCCAGGGACTTGAATCAGCCCCAGCATTTT
-,-,TRBV28,TRBJ2-6,CASNEECQGPGGNRSSGANVLTF,TGTGCCAGCAACGAAGAGTGCCAGGGGCCGGGTGGTAACCGTAGCTCTGGGGCCAACGTCCTGACTTTC
TRBD1,-,TRBV28,TRBJ2-7,CASSLWDRGSYEQYF,TGTGCCAGCAGTTTATGGGACAGGGGGTCCTACGAGCAGTACTTC
-,-,TRBV12-2,TRBJ2-7,CASTYPSSYEQYF,TGTGCAAGTACATACCCAAGCTCCTACGAGCAGTACTTC
-,-,TRBV6-5,TRBJ2-7,CASSIHPPYEQYF,TGTGCCAGCAGTATCCACCCTCCCTACGAGCAGTACTTC
TRBD1,-,TRBV4-2,TRBJ1-1,CASSQPGQSYTEAFF,TGTGCCAGCAGCCAGCCGGGACAGAGTTACACTGAAGCTTTCTTT
-,-,TRBV7-2,TRBJ2-7,CASSSQRSSYEQYF,TGTGCCAGCAGCTCCCAGCGCTCCTCCTACGAGCAGTACTTC
TRBD2,-,TRBV11-2,TRBJ2-1,CASSTTSGNYNEQFF,TGTGCCAGCAGCACGACTAGCGGGAACTACAATGAGCAGTTCTTC
TRBD2,-,TRBV3-1/TRBV3-2,TRBJ2-3,CASSQRGDSTDTQYF,TGTGCCAGCAGCCAACGGGGGGACAGCACAGATACGCAGTATTTT
TRBD2,-,TRBV5-1,TRBJ2-5,CASKGREGETQYF,TGCGCCAGCAAGGGAAGGGAGGGAGAGACCCAGTACTTC
-,-,TRBV21-1,TRBJ1-1,CASSKKGKRWGRWKAFF,TGTGCCAGCAGCAAAAAAGGTAAGAGGTGGGGCCGTTGGAAAGCTTTCTTT
TRBD2,once,TRBV2,TRBJ2-1,CASSDLAGGPNNEQFF,TGTGCCAGCAGTGATCTAGCGGGAGGGCCCAACAATGAGCAGTTCTTC
-,once,TRBV18,TRBJ1-4,CASREGEKLFF,TGTGCCAGCAGGGAGGGCGAAAAACTGTTTTTT